This T cell receptor beta chain is drawn from a study of regulatory T cells in long-lasting Graves disease listed by TCRdb under 2021. About the study as a whole: Persistent Graves' disease was defined as antithyroid drug treatment for over 5 years with persistently positive TSH receptor autoantibodies. This study used TCR sequencing and RNA sequencing of peripheral blood to compare persistent Graves' disease patients against newly diagnosed Graves' disease patients. The study was conducted in China and was registered as a clinical trial. Antithyroid drugs had been taken for 8.5 to 13 years on average by persistent Graves' disease patients in the clinical cohort. A total of roughly 35 samples underwent TCR sequencing: 13 from persistent and around 20 from newly diagnosed Graves' disease patients.

A word on this clonotype: No cognate antigen has been identified for it. Base qualities are not at hand, and no much larger clone is one base apart.

Study-wide findings and limitations: Compared with newly diagnosed patients, patients with persistent Graves' disease had lower TCR Shannon entropy and fewer highly expanded clones, which suggests clonal expansion. Because the primary lesion, thyroid tissue, could not be accessed, the study looked at peripheral blood alone. Patients with persistent disease shared more public clonotypes (around 2,500) than newly diagnosed patients did (nearly 1,000). As a limitation, the authors acknowledged that the small sample size may reduce accuracy. Preferential use of TRBV28, TRBJ1-2 and TRBJ2-5 was observed in persistent disease, whereas TRBV20-1 and TRBJ2-1 were favored in newly diagnosed disease. Sequencing and analysis were limited to the TCR beta chain.

Receptor libraries were prepared by multiplex PCR. Sequenced on an Illumina HiSeq 4000. TCR beta libraries were built with iRepertoire HTBI primers and Arm-PCR amplification of CDR3 regions. Before sequencing, the PCR products underwent gel purification. Under the source paper's analysis protocol: Gene usage analysis of CDR3 amino acid clonotypes used the approximately 62 TRBV and 14 to 15 TRBJ segments found across samples. Filtered high-quality paired reads were merged into contigs using COPE and FqMerger. BLAST was used to align contigs to the IMGT TRBV, TRBD and TRBJ reference genes, and CDR3 was defined following IMGT. Any clonotype with a frequency above 0.1% was classified as a highly expanded clone. Shannon entropy served as the measure of repertoire diversity, while the Gini coefficient captured V-J evenness. A clonotype was considered public if more than one individual shared it. Using fastp trimming at Q25 and MiXCR clonotype assembly, TCRdb reanalyzed the public sequencing data and kept in-frame beta chains. Rows are unified per CDR3 protein, each entry keeping the most common DNA and genes. TCRdb's processing, not the study's, gives the V and J calls here. The sample has approximately 690,000 distinct CDR3 sequences on record, 30% of them singletons. Jointly, the top ten make up under 50% of the sample.

From its cysteine to its phenylalanine, the CDR3 spans 11 amino acids. Only CDR3 DNA is held: 33 bases, read in frame from base 1. The germline V gene specifies SQVTM as CDR1 and ANQGSEA as CDR2. Cut back by 7 bases and 6 bases, the V and J ends lie 12 bases apart. In the paper's terms, the time point label means: persistent/refractory GD, antithyroid drugs over 5 years with positive TRAb. For both TCR sequencing and RNA sequencing, RNA was extracted from PBMCs in TRIzol. The diagnosis of Graves' disease followed American Thyroid Association guidelines. Recruitment of patients was carried out at an endocrinology department in Xi'an, China. Each patient gave 7 to 9.5 milliliters of peripheral blood, collected in an EDTA anticoagulant tube. Ficoll Paque Plus density gradient separation was used to isolate PBMCs, and no further T cell sorting was performed. An Agilent 2100 Bioanalyzer and agarose gel were used to check RNA quality, while a NanoDrop 2000 measured RNA concentration.

This TCR derives from a female donor with Graves disease. Source: peripheral blood mononuclear cells (PBMCs), taken when the disease was refractory, from a patient treated with antithyroid drugs. The chain is made from TRBV29-1 and TRBJ1-2, with the identity of the D gene unclear. The CDR3 is CSGGGRDGYTF. The sequenced DNA is TGCAGCGGAGGAGGGCGGGATGGCTACACCTTC. Supplemented by the reference TRBV29-1 and TRBJ1-2 proteins around the CDR3, the complete variable domain is SAVISQKPSRDICQRGTSLTIQCQVDSQVTMMFWYRQQPGQSLTLIATANQGSEATYESGFVIDKFPISRPNLTFSTLTVSNMSPEDSSIYLCSGGGRDGYTFGSGTRLTVV.